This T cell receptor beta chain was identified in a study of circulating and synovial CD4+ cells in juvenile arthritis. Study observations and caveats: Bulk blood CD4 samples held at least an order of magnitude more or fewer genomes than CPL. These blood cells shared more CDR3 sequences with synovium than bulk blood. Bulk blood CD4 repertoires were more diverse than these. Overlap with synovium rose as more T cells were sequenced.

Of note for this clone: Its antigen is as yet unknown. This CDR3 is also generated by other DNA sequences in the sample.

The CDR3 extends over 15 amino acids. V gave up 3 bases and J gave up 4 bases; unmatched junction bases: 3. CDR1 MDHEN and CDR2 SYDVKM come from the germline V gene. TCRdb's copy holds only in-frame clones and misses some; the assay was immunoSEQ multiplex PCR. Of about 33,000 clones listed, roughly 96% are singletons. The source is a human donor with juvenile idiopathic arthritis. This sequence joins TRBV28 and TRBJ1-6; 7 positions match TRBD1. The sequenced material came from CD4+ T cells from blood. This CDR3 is CASSFPGQYNSPLHF. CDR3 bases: TGTGCCAGCAGTTTCCCGGGACAGTATAATTCACCCCTCCACTTT.